Following are 30 T cell receptor beta chains from one sample sequenced in a study of blood T cell repertoires in COVID-19. Some clones are missing from TCRdb's copy, which holds only in-frame ones; the method was immunoSEQ multiplex PCR. This table holds around 64,000 clones, 75% to 90% found once. The sequenced sample consisted of peripheral blood. These receptors were obtained from a man younger than 45 with acute or convalescent COVID-19.

V gene TRBV29-1 combines with J gene TRBJ2-3, with a possible D match to TRBD2 (5 bases). Germline CDR1 SQVTM, CDR2 ANQGSEA. Between the trimmed V and J ends, which lost 4 bases and 2 bases, there was a span of 16 bases. The CDR3 runs to 15 residues. The CDR3 here is CSVAGGPESTDTQYF. In DNA, the CDR3 is TGCAGCGTTGCTGGAGGACCCGAGTCCACAGATACGCAGTATTTT.

This chain joins TRBV12-3 or TRBV12-4 and TRBJ1-3, with no clear D. Trimming shortened V by 3 bases and J by 7 bases, and 10 bases separated the two germline ends. CDR3 length equals 13 residues. The CDR3 sequence is CASSFAERNTIYF. CDR3 coding DNA: TGTGCCAGCAGTTTTGCGGAGAGGAACACCATATATTTT.

J is TRBJ1-6 and V is TRBV6-1; 7 bases line up with TRBD1. Losses at the gene ends were 4 bases for V and 9 bases for J; bases not matched to a gene: 12. The CDR3 loop spans 16 amino acids. Germline CDR1 reads MNHNS; CDR2 reads SASEGT. CDR3 region: CASSAKGQFYGSPLHF. The CDR3, as DNA: TGTGCCAGCAGTGCCAAGGGACAGTTTTACGGTTCACCCCTCCACTTT.

The chain employs TRBV5-1 and TRBJ1-1; tentatively, D is TRBD1 (6 bases). This CDR3 spans 16 amino acids. Trimming removed 0 bases at V and 0 bases at J, with 12 bases between. From germline, CDR1 is SGHRS and CDR2 YFSETQ. For the CDR3, the DNA is TGCGCCAGCAGCTTGGAGCTCCGGACAGTGAACACTGAAGCTTTCTTT. This sequence encodes CASSLELRTVNTEAFF. The full variable domain, in which reference TRBV5-1 and TRBJ1-1 provide the parts outside the CDR3, is KAGVTQTPRYLIKTRGQQVTLSCSPISGHRSVSWYQQTPGQGLQFLFEYFSETQRNKGNFPGRFSGRQFSNSRSEMNVSTLELGDSALYLCASSLELRTVNTEAFFGQGTRLTVV.

This chain joins TRBV5-1 and TRBJ1-2, with unresolved D. The CDR3 consists of 14 residues. V gave up 1 base and J gave up 4 bases, with 11 bases separating them. Germline CDR1 reads SGHRS; CDR2 reads YFSETQ. Here the CDR3 DNA reads TGCGCCAGCAGCTTGTTTGACCGAGGCTATGGCTACACCTTC. It specifies CASSLFDRGYGYTF. The whole variable domain, filled in from reference TRBV5-1 and TRBJ1-2, reads KAGVTQTPRYLIKTRGQQVTLSCSPISGHRSVSWYQQTPGQGLQFLFEYFSETQRNKGNFPGRFSGRQFSNSRSEMNVSTLELGDSALYLCASSLFDRGYGYTFGSGTRLTVV.

This clone was detected a few times. V gene TRBV4-1 combines with J gene TRBJ1-2; 11 positions match TRBD1. Germline values: CDR1 MGHRA, CDR2 YSYEKL. V was clipped by 4 bases and J by 6 bases; unmatched bases: 10. The CDR3 runs 16 residues. CDR3 sequence: CASSPSGQGAYDGYTF. CDR3 in DNA: TGCGCCAGCAGCCCAAGCGGACAGGGGGCTTACGATGGCTACACCTTC.

This sequence joins TRBV2 and TRBJ1-2; 7 nucleotides align to TRBD1. In germline, CDR1 is SNHLY, CDR2 FYNNEI. The junction had 4 bases not matched to a gene; V was cut back by 7 bases and J by 2 bases. This CDR3 is 13 amino acids long. CDR3 loop: CASNNRGNYGYTF. As DNA, the CDR3 is TGTGCCAGCAATAACAGGGGAAACTATGGCTACACCTTC.

This clone was seen only a few times. The rearrangement uses TRBV4-3 and TRBJ2-3; the D gene is possibly TRBD2 (6 bases). Germline CDR1 and CDR2: LGHNA and YSLEER. This CDR3 comprises 18 residues. V lost 0 bases to trimming and J lost 1 base, with 17 bases between them. Here the CDR3 reads CASSQDLTAGYRTDTQYF. CDR3 sequence (DNA): TGCGCCAGCAGCCAAGATCTTACGGCGGGGTACCGCACAGATACGCAGTATTTT.

The chain joins TRBV7-2 to TRBJ1-6; maybe TRBD1 (5 bases). The CDR3 is 13 residues long. CDR1 and CDR2 from the germline V gene are SGHTA and FQGNSA. V was pared by 3 bases and J by 9 bases, with 9 bases between. Here the CDR3 reads CASSFQGGSPLHF. As DNA, the CDR3 is TGTGCCAGCAGCTTTCAGGGCGGTTCACCCCTCCACTTT.

This clone was seen a handful of times. The V call is TRBV6-5, the J call TRBJ1-2, with 7 bases fitting TRBD1. The CDR3 totals 16 residues. Germline loops: CDR1 MNHEY, CDR2 SVGAGI. J gave up 2 bases and V 3 bases, and 9 bases lay outside the gene matches. The DNA of the CDR3 is TGTGCCAGCAGTTATTCATCGACAGGGAAAAACTATGGCTACACCTTC. Encoded protein: CASSYSSTGKNYGYTF.

This clone was detected only once. The chain employs TRBV4-1 and TRBJ1-5, with 7 bases that match TRBD1. Per germline, CDR1 MGHRA and CDR2 YSYEKL. The CDR3 has 15 amino acids. V trimming: 0 bases; J trimming: 7 bases; junction bases outside the gene matches: 6. This CDR3 is CASSQERGRWQPQHF. The CDR3 DNA is TGCGCCAGCAGCCAAGAGAGGGGGCGGTGGCAGCCCCAGCATTTT.

The V call is TRBV29-1, the J call TRBJ1-4; weak D call: TRBD1 (5 bases). The CDR3 has 16 amino acids. The germline V gene encodes CDR1 SQVTM and CDR2 ANQGSEA. The V and J ends lost 2 bases and 8 bases respectively, with 21 bases between them. The CDR3 nucleotides are TGCAGCGTTGAAAGCAGGGAGGAACTGTTGTACGAAAAACTGTTTTTT. This encodes CSVESREELLYEKLFF.

The rearrangement uses TRBV10-1 and TRBJ2-3, with 14 bases fitting TRBD2. Trimming at V came to 6 bases and at J to 0 bases, leaving 2 bases not matched to a gene. CDR3 size: 16 residues. Germline V gene sequence: CDR1 WNHNN, CDR2 SYGVQD (reference sequence). The CDR3 DNA reads TGCGCCAGCAGGACTAGCGGGAGGGCCAGCACAGATACGCAGTATTTT. It translates to CASRTSGRASTDTQYF.

This clone was seen just once. The V call is TRBV4-3, the J call TRBJ2-3; TRBD2 aligns across 7 bases. With 0 bases clipped from V and 1 base from J, the junction kept 1 base outside the gene matches. The V gene's germline CDR1 is LGHNA and CDR2 YSLEER. CDR3 length equals 15 residues. The CDR3 bases are TGCGCCAGCAGCCAAGACCTAGCGGGCACAGATACGCAGTATTTT. The encoded protein is CASSQDLAGTDTQYF.

V and J are TRBV30 and TRBJ1-6; 7 positions match TRBD1. V shed 3 bases, J shed 9 bases, and the junction held 11 bases outside the gene matches. Germline CDR1 is GTSNPN and CDR2 is SVGIG (reference sequence). CDR3 size: 15 residues. The CDR3 nucleotides are TGTGCCTGGAGAGGTGGCGACAGGGAAGTTTCACCCCTCCACTTT. This translates into CAWRGGDREVSPLHF.

J is TRBJ2-7 and V is TRBV18, with D tentatively TRBD2 (5 bases). V lost 6 bases, J lost 0 bases, and 15 bases lay in between. From germline, CDR1 is KGHSH and CDR2 LQKENI. The CDR3 is made up of 15 amino acids. The CDR3 DNA follows: TGTGCCAGCTCCATTTTGCGGGCCCCCTCCTACGAGCAGTACTTC. This encodes CASSILRAPSYEQYF.

The chain carries TRBV20-1 and TRBJ1-2; tentative D call: TRBD1 (6 bases). CDR1 is DFQATT and CDR2 is SNEGSKA in the germline V gene (reference sequence). The V gene lost 2 bases and the J gene lost 7 bases, with 8 bases spanning the gap. The length of the CDR3 is 11 residues. CDR3 residues: CSARQGGGYTF. The CDR3 coding sequence is TGCAGTGCTAGACAAGGGGGTGGCTACACCTTC.

The chain carries TRBV19 and TRBJ2-1; 8 bases match TRBD2. The CDR3 has 15 amino acids. Trimming removed 1 base from V and 3 bases from J; junction bases left unmatched: 2. Germline V gene data show CDR1 as LNHDA and CDR2 as SQIVND (reference sequence). The CDR3 protein is CASSIAGTSYNEQFF. CDR3 DNA: TGTGCCAGTAGTATAGCAGGGACTAGCTACAATGAGCAGTTCTTC.

The gene calls are TRBV19 and TRBJ1-1; 9 bases fit TRBD1. The CDR3 extends over 13 amino acids. With V trimmed by 6 bases and J by 7 bases, 6 bases remained unmatched. The germline gives CDR1 LNHDA, CDR2 SQIVND (reference sequence). CDR3 region: CASRQQGAGEAFF. CDR3 bases: TGTGCCAGTAGACAACAGGGGGCCGGTGAAGCTTTCTTT. Variable domain in full (rest from reference TRBV19 and TRBJ1-1): DGGITQSPKYLFRKEGQNVTLSCEQNLNHDAMYWYRQDPGQGLRLIYYSQIVNDFQKGDIAEGYSVSREKKESFPLTVTSAQKNPTAFYLCASRQQGAGEAFFGQGTRLTVV.

The chain couples TRBV2 to TRBJ1-5, with 7 positions matching TRBD1. Germline V gives CDR1 SNHLY, CDR2 FYNNEI. CDR3 length equals 13 residues. With V trimmed by 5 bases and J by 5 bases, 3 bases remained unmatched. In DNA, the CDR3 is TGTGCCAGCAGTCAGGGGGGCGATCAGCCCCAGCATTTT. This codes for CASSQGGDQPQHF.

Concerning this clone itself: Other DNA sequences in this specimen translate into the identical CDR3. J is TRBJ2-1 and V is TRBV11-2; 10 bases are shared with TRBD2. Per germline, CDR1 SGHAT and CDR2 FQNNGV. Trimming took 5 bases from V and 0 from J; bases not matched to a gene: 7. The CDR3 spans 17 residues. The CDR3 loop is CASSIRSSGSSYNEQFF. In DNA, the CDR3 is TGTGCCAGCAGCATACGCTCTAGCGGGAGCTCCTACAATGAGCAGTTCTTC.

This chain connects TRBV5-1 to TRBJ2-3; D not resolved. The CDR3 covers 15 residues. Trimming shortened V by 2 bases and J by 6 bases, and 16 bases separated the two germline ends. CDR1 is SGHRS and CDR2 is YFSETQ in the germline V gene. The CDR3 DNA is TGCGCCAGCAGCTTTACTACGAGCCGGTCCGATACGCAGTATTTT. It is translated as CASSFTTSRSDTQYF.

The chain joins TRBV19 to TRBJ1-5; D is undetermined. Trimming stripped 7 bases from V and 4 bases from J, with 8 bases between. The CDR3 length is 12 residues. CDR1 is LNHDA, CDR2 SQIVND, per germline (reference sequence). CDR3 sequence: CASKAWNQPQHF. The CDR3 DNA is TGTGCCAGTAAAGCCTGGAATCAGCCCCAGCATTTT.

This clone was seen once. The rearrangement joins TRBV10-3 to TRBJ1-2; D is possibly TRBD1 (5 bases). CDR1 is ENHRY, CDR2 SYGVKD, per germline. The CDR3 runs to 13 residues. Trimming removed 3 bases from V and 5 bases from J, with 10 bases in between. CDR3 protein: CAISESREYGYTF. The CDR3 nucleotides are TGTGCCATCAGTGAATCCAGGGAATATGGCTACACCTTC.

This chain uses TRBV19 with TRBJ1-1; D remains ambiguous. V was trimmed by 2 bases and J by 6 bases, leaving 16 bases between them. Germline values: CDR1 LNHDA, CDR2 SQIVND (reference sequence). This CDR3 comprises 15 residues. CDR3 sequence (DNA): TGTGCCAGTAGTATAAGGGAGAATCTTGGTTCTGAAGCTTTCTTT. Translating gives CASSIRENLGSEAFF. Filled out from reference TRBV19 and TRBJ1-1, the complete variable domain reads DGGITQSPKYLFRKEGQNVTLSCEQNLNHDAMYWYRQDPGQGLRLIYYSQIVNDFQKGDIAEGYSVSREKKESFPLTVTSAQKNPTAFYLCASSIRENLGSEAFFGQGTRLTVV.

This chain uses TRBV27 with TRBJ2-3; D is possibly TRBD2 (6 bases). The CDR3 sequence is 15 residues long. Trimming left V 5 bases short and J 2 bases short, with 14 bases between. Germline V gene lookup returns CDR1 MNHEY and CDR2 SMNVEV (reference sequence). The CDR3 DNA sequence: TGTGCCAGCAGTGACCCGGGGGATCACACAGATACGCAGTATTTT. Translated, it gives CASSDPGDHTDTQYF.

This clone was detected only a few times. The V call is TRBV19, the J call TRBJ2-3; 11 bases map to TRBD1. The germline V gene has CDR1 LNHDA and CDR2 SQIVND (reference sequence). This CDR3 contains 15 residues. Trimming at V came to 5 bases and at J to 3 bases, leaving 4 bases not matched to a gene. CDR3 residues: CASSGTGGGTDTQYF. CDR3 in DNA: TGTGCCAGTAGTGGGACAGGGGGGGGGACAGATACGCAGTATTTT.

The chain combines TRBV5-1 with TRBJ2-5; D uncertain. The CDR3 runs to 14 residues. The V end was cut by 4 bases, the J end by 2 bases, with 12 bases between. Germline lookup yields CDR1 SGHRS and CDR2 YFSETQ. The CDR3 protein is CASSPTGPQETQYF. The CDR3 DNA sequence: TGCGCCAGCAGCCCAACGGGTCCTCAAGAGACCCAGTACTTC.

The V gene is TRBV7-8, the J gene TRBJ2-3; D call uncertain. The V end lost 1 base, the J end lost 2 bases, and 7 bases lay between the germline ends. CDR3 length: 14 amino acids. Germline CDR1 reads SGHVS; CDR2 reads FQNEAQ. CDR3: CASSLGQITDTQYF. The CDR3, as DNA: TGTGCCAGCAGCTTAGGCCAGATCACAGATACGCAGTATTTT.

The chain has TRBV4-2 and TRBJ2-3, with 7 nucleotides matching TRBD1. J was trimmed by 5 bases and V by 6 bases; bases with no gene match: 5. CDR1 and CDR2 (germline): LGHNA, YNFKEQ. The CDR3 consists of 13 residues. CDR3 residues: CASRGTAEDTQYF. CDR3 sequence (DNA): TGTGCCAGCAGAGGGACAGCTGAAGATACGCAGTATTTT.